The 16 T cell receptor beta chains in this list originate from one sample, sequenced in a study of blood T cell repertoires in COVID-19. Sequencing used immunoSEQ multiplex PCR; TCRdb keeps in-frame clones, though not all of them. Among around 300,000 clones listed, 75% to 90% were seen once. The sequenced sample consisted of peripheral blood. Source of these receptors: a woman between 50 and 59 years old with COVID-19, enrolled during active disease.

CDR3 sequence reads: CAWSAGLAGGLFF. In nucleotides, the CDR3 is TGTGCCTGGAGTGCGGGACTAGCGGGAGGGCTGTTCTTC. This sequence joins TRBV30 and TRBJ2-1, with 16 bases matching TRBD2. The germline V gene has CDR1 GTSNPN and CDR2 SVGIG (reference sequence). V lost 1 base to trimming and J lost 15 bases; unmatched junction nucleotides: 3. The CDR3 is 13 residues long.

The genes are TRBV6-6 and TRBJ2-3; 7 positions match TRBD2. The germline V gene has CDR1 MNHNY and CDR2 SVGAGI (reference sequence). The trim removed 5 bases at V and 0 bases at J, leaving 26 bases unmatched. CDR3 size: 22 residues. The CDR3 reads CASSHKYPVSGGRRSSTDTQYF. The CDR3 nucleotides read TGTGCCAGCAGTCACAAATACCCGGTGTCGGGCGGGAGAAGGTCCAGCACAGATACGCAGTATTTT.

The rearrangement joins TRBV7-8 to TRBJ2-5, with 10 bases lining up with TRBD2. There are 17 residues in the CDR3. J was trimmed by 3 bases and V by 2 bases; bases with no gene match: 9. Germline CDR1 and CDR2: SGHVS and FQNEAQ. CDR3 amino acids: CASSLRSGGFRKETQYF. Here the CDR3 DNA reads TGTGCCAGCAGCTTACGTAGCGGGGGGTTCAGAAAAGAGACCCAGTACTTC.

The V gene is TRBV29-1, the J gene TRBJ2-1; 8 bases fit TRBD2. Germline assignment: CDR1 SQVTM and CDR2 ANQGSEA. This CDR3 comprises 12 residues. With 7 bases clipped from V and 4 bases from J, the junction kept 3 bases outside the gene matches. CDR3 in DNA: TGCAGCGCGTCTAGCGGGTACAATGAGCAGTTCTTC. As protein: CSASSGYNEQFF.

This sequence joins TRBV4-3 and TRBJ2-3; maybe TRBD2 (5 bases). The V end was cut by 3 bases, the J end by 2 bases, with 15 bases between. CDR1 LGHNA and CDR2 YSLEER come from the germline V gene. The length of the CDR3 is 16 residues. Written as DNA, the CDR3 is TGCGCCAGCAGCCAGTCTGTGTCCGGGGACACAGATACGCAGTATTTT. Translated: CASSQSVSGDTDTQYF.

V gene TRBV19 combines with J gene TRBJ1-1; D gene ambiguous. CDR1 is LNHDA, CDR2 SQIVND, per germline (reference sequence). Trimming left V 2 bases short and J 5 bases short, with 12 bases between. This CDR3 region has 14 residues. For the CDR3, the DNA is TGTGCCAGTAGTATACGGGGAGGCTGGACTGAAGCTTTCTTT. This codes for CASSIRGGWTEAFF. The complete variable domain, with remaining parts taken from reference TRBV19 and TRBJ1-1, reads DGGITQSPKYLFRKEGQNVTLSCEQNLNHDAMYWYRQDPGQGLRLIYYSQIVNDFQKGDIAEGYSVSREKKESFPLTVTSAQKNPTAFYLCASSIRGGWTEAFFGQGTRLTVV.

The genes are TRBV7-9 and TRBJ2-2; D is perhaps TRBD1 (7 bases). Germline values: CDR1 SEHNR, CDR2 FQNEAQ (reference sequence). The CDR3 runs to 15 residues. Trimming left V 1 base short and J 5 bases short, with 11 bases between. The CDR3 is CASSLVTGRTGELFF. The CDR3, as DNA: TGTGCCAGCAGCTTAGTGACAGGGAGGACCGGGGAGCTGTTTTTT.

The chain recombines TRBV24-1 with TRBJ1-1; TRBD1 aligns across 11 bases. The V and J ends lost 3 bases and 8 bases, in that order; junction bases with no gene match: 4. Germline assignment: CDR1 KGHDR and CDR2 SFDVKD. The CDR3 covers 14 residues. The DNA of the CDR3 is TGTGCCACCAGTGATCCCGGGACAGGGGGAGAAGCTTTCTTT. The encoded protein is CATSDPGTGGEAFF.

The chain couples TRBV30 to TRBJ2-3; the match to TRBD1 covers 7 bases. CDR3 length: 15 amino acids. Looked up from germline, CDR1 is GTSNPN and CDR2 is SVGIG (reference sequence). J gave up 0 bases and V 5 bases, and 8 bases lay outside the gene matches. For the CDR3, the DNA is TGTGCCTGGGGGCCGGGACAGACTAGCACAGATACGCAGTATTTT. Amino acids: CAWGPGQTSTDTQYF.

This clone was found a few times. The genes are TRBV7-2 and TRBJ2-3, with a possible D match to TRBD2 (6 bases). Trimming shortened V by 1 base and J by 2 bases, and 16 bases separated the two germline ends. The CDR3 sequence is 17 residues long. Germline loops: CDR1 SGHTA, CDR2 FQGNSA. CDR3 loop: CASSLVSGSSYTDTQYF. CDR3 nucleotide sequence: TGTGCCAGCAGCTTAGTTAGCGGCTCCTCCTACACAGATACGCAGTATTTT. The variable domain in full, completed from reference TRBV7-2 and TRBJ2-3, reads GAGVSQSPSNKVTEKGKDVELRCDPISGHTALYWYRQSLGQGLEFLIYFQGNSAPDKSGLPSDRFSAERTGGSVSTLTIQRTQQEDSAVYLCASSLVSGSSYTDTQYFGPGTRLTVL.

The chain has TRBV29-1 and TRBJ1-4; 10 bases agree with TRBD1. CDR3 length: 13 amino acids. V shed 5 bases, J shed 8 bases, and the junction held 5 bases outside the gene matches. Germline lookup yields CDR1 SQVTM and CDR2 ANQGSEA. The CDR3 bases are TGCAGCGTTCGACAGGGGGCCGGCGAAAAACTGTTTTTT. Translating it yields CSVRQGAGEKLFF. The whole variable domain, remainder taken from reference TRBV29-1 and TRBJ1-4, is SAVISQKPSRDICQRGTSLTIQCQVDSQVTMMFWYRQQPGQSLTLIATANQGSEATYESGFVIDKFPISRPNLTFSTLTVSNMSPEDSSIYLCSVRQGAGEKLFFGSGTQLSVL.

This chain joins TRBV19 and TRBJ1-1, with 9 bases lining up with TRBD1. The CDR3 contains 14 residues. Trimming removed 5 bases from V and 7 bases from J; junction bases left unmatched: 8. Germline loops: CDR1 LNHDA, CDR2 SQIVND (reference sequence). The CDR3 DNA follows: TGTGCCAGTAGTTTACAGGGGGCTTTTGGTGAAGCTTTCTTT. It codes for CASSLQGAFGEAFF.

The gene calls are TRBV13 and TRBJ1-1; a possible D gene is TRBD1 (5 bases). Germline V gene sequence: CDR1 PRHDT, CDR2 FYEKMQ (reference sequence). The germline V and J ends were trimmed by 0 bases and 1 base, with 9 bases remaining between them. This CDR3 has 15 amino acids. The CDR3 spells CASSLGLQGNTEAFF. The CDR3 DNA reads as TGTGCCAGCAGCTTAGGCCTGCAGGGGAACACTGAAGCTTTCTTT.

V and J are TRBV7-8 and TRBJ2-7; a weak D match, TRBD1 (6 bases). Trimming pared 5 bases from V and 2 bases from J, leaving 16 bases between. The CDR3 sequence is 15 residues long. Germline V gives CDR1 SGHVS, CDR2 FQNEAQ. The CDR3 here is CASSQEGEITYEQYF. The CDR3 DNA sequence: TGTGCCAGCAGCCAAGAGGGGGAAATCACCTACGAGCAGTACTTC.

The rearrangement joins TRBV29-1 to TRBJ2-5; 9 nucleotides agree with TRBD1. The V and J ends lost 8 bases and 5 bases, in that order; junction bases with no gene match: 9. The CDR3 is made up of 13 amino acids. CDR1 is SQVTM and CDR2 is ANQGSEA in the germline V gene. The CDR3 here is CSSLQGAGETQYF. The DNA of the CDR3 is TGCAGCTCGTTACAGGGGGCCGGGGAGACCCAGTACTTC.

The chain employs TRBV4-1 and TRBJ1-1; no reliable D call. Germline V gives CDR1 MGHRA, CDR2 YSYEKL. V lost 0 bases and J lost 6, with 14 bases in between. The CDR3 has 15 amino acids. CDR3 sequence (DNA): TGCGCCAGCAGCCAAGAAAGTCTCCAGTTCTCTGAAGCTTTCTTT. Protein: CASSQESLQFSEAFF.